This entry is about one T cell receptor beta chain. Profiled with immunoSEQ multiplex PCR; TCRdb holds only in-frame clones, not every one. The sample has 240,000 or so clones; around 90% are singletons. This entry is derived from a study of blood T cell repertoires in COVID-19. This CDR3 is built from 14 residues. Trimming at V came to 5 bases and at J to 4 bases, leaving 8 bases not matched to a gene. The germline V gene has CDR1 SGHDT and CDR2 YYEEEE. The origin of this receptor is a man in his fifties or sixties who had recovered from COVID-19. The rearrangement uses TRBV5-6 and TRBJ1-1, with 7 bases identical to TRBD1. The sample was peripheral blood. The chain's CDR3 is CASRRQGWPTEAFF. The DNA of the CDR3 is TGTGCCAGCAGACGACAGGGTTGGCCCACTGAAGCTTTCTTT. Based on the CDR3 plus reference TRBV5-6 and TRBJ1-1, the full variable domain is DAGVTQSPTHLIKTRGQQVTLRCSPKSGHDTVSWYQQALGQGPQFIFQYYEEEERQRGNFPDRFSGHQFPNYSSELNVNALLLGDSALYLCASRRQGWPTEAFFGQGTRLTVV.